The 30 T cell receptor beta chains given below trace back to one sample, sequenced in a study of T-cell reconstitution after alpha-beta-depleted transplantation in children. Researchers prepared the TCRbeta library using unique molecular identifiers, the study reports. Each CDR3 protein gets one entry after TCRdb re-called the PCR reads with MiXCR. In the table there are 200,000 to 300,000 distinct CDR3 sequences, around 11% of which are singletons. The sequencing used PBMCs from the stem cell graft donor, collected from the stem cell graft. The source is a human donor who donated a stem cell graft to a child with acute lymphoblastic leukemia.

This clonotype occurred many times. This chain joins TRBV11-3 and TRBJ2-3; 7 positions match TRBD1. There are 13 residues in the CDR3. Germline CDR1 and CDR2: SGHNT and YENEEA. With V trimmed by 1 base and J by 10 bases, 5 bases remained unmatched. The CDR3 sequence is CASSLVRDSAQYF. The CDR3 nucleotides read TGTGCCAGCAGCTTAGTTAGGGACAGTGCGCAGTATTTT.

V usage is TRBV4-2 and J usage is TRBJ2-1, with TRBD2 matching 10 bases. J gave up 7 bases and V 4 bases, and 7 bases lay outside the gene matches. The length of the CDR3 is 15 residues. Germline CDR1 reads LGHNA; CDR2 reads YNFKEQ. The CDR3: CASSRASGGPNEQFF. The CDR3 nucleotides are TGTGCCAGCAGCCGGGCTAGCGGGGGCCCTAATGAGCAGTTCTTC.

This clonotype was picked up many times. This rearrangement joins TRBV28 to TRBJ2-3; 9 bases align to TRBD1. Germline lookup yields CDR1 MDHEN and CDR2 SYDVKM. This CDR3 contains 15 residues. The J segment lost 5 bases and the V segment lost 8 bases, leaving 11 bases of the junction unmatched. In DNA, the CDR3 is TGTGCCAGCGGCTCAAGGACAGGGGTTAAAGATACGCAGTATTTT. Translation gives CASGSRTGVKDTQYF.

This clonotype was seen repeatedly, ten times or more. The rearrangement joins TRBV20-1 to TRBJ2-2; D is unclear. V was trimmed by 6 bases and J by 0 bases, leaving 8 bases between them. Germline V CDR1 and CDR2: DFQATT, SNEGSKA (reference sequence). CDR3 size: 13 residues. The CDR3 DNA follows: TGCAGTGCGACCTACACGAACACCGGGGAGCTGTTTTTT. Residues: CSATYTNTGELFF.

In its sample, this clonotype was seen many times. The chain is built from TRBV5-1 and TRBJ2-7; 11 bases fit TRBD2. This CDR3 contains 15 residues. V lost 4 bases, J lost 4 bases, and 7 bases stayed unmatched. Germline V gene data show CDR1 as SGHRS and CDR2 as YFSETQ. The CDR3 DNA sequence: TGCGCCAGCAGCCCGGGACTAGCGGAGACTTACGAGCAGTACTTC. It translates to CASSPGLAETYEQYF.

At least ten counts were recorded for this clonotype. This rearrangement joins TRBV5-5 to TRBJ2-2, with unresolved D. This CDR3 is 14 amino acids long. V was cut by 4 bases and J by 1 base, with 8 bases left in between. Germline-derived CDR1 and CDR2 are SGHKS and YYEKEE (reference sequence). The chain's CDR3 is CASSPWVNTGELFF. The CDR3 DNA reads TGTGCCAGCAGCCCGTGGGTGAACACCGGGGAGCTGTTTTTT.

This clonotype was seen ten or more times. J is TRBJ2-5 and V is TRBV28, with D possibly matching TRBD1 (5 bases). The CDR3 is made up of 15 amino acids. Germline V gene lookup returns CDR1 MDHEN and CDR2 SYDVKM. The V end was cut by 4 bases, the J end by 2 bases, with 14 bases between. CDR3 amino acids: CASSSQGVWQETQYF. CDR3 in DNA: TGTGCCAGCAGTTCCCAAGGGGTCTGGCAAGAGACCCAGTACTTC.

This clonotype came up many times. J is TRBJ2-2 and V is TRBV4-3, with 13 bases identical to TRBD2. The germline V gene has CDR1 LGHNA and CDR2 YSLEER. This CDR3 is built from 17 residues. Unmatched junction bases numbered 7, after V lost 4 bases and J lost 5 bases. The DNA for the CDR3 is TGCGCCAGCAGCCTACTAGCGGGGGGGCCTGGGACCGGGGAGCTGTTTTTT. It yields the protein CASSLLAGGPGTGELFF.

V is TRBV30 and J is TRBJ2-7; no firm D call. The CDR3 contains 14 residues. V lost 0 bases and J lost 3, with 12 bases in between. Per germline, CDR1 GTSNPN and CDR2 SVGIG (reference sequence). Written as DNA, the CDR3 is TGTGCCTGGAGTGTACCTGTCCTCATCTACGAGCAGTACTTC. Amino acids: CAWSVPVLIYEQYF.

In this sample, this clonotype turned up many times. V gene TRBV20-1 combines with J gene TRBJ1-5; no clear D gene. V gave up 5 bases and J gave up 5 bases, with 13 bases separating them. Germline CDR1 is DFQATT and CDR2 is SNEGSKA (reference sequence). This CDR3 is built from 13 residues. In DNA, the CDR3 is TGCAGTGCTGAAGGACGTAAGCATCAGCCCCAGCATTTT. This sequence encodes CSAEGRKHQPQHF.

Notes on this clonotype: Being one base from a much bigger clone, this may be a read error. The V call is TRBV4-3, the J call TRBJ2-6; 10 nucleotides agree with TRBD1. In germline, CDR1 is LGHNA, CDR2 YSLEER. This CDR3 region has 18 residues. This CDR3 is CASSQRDRGLSGANGLTF. The CDR3 DNA reads as TGCGCCAGCAGCCAAAGGGACAGGGGACTCTCTGGGGCCAACGGCCTGACTTTC.

A remark on this clonotype: A clone one base away is much larger, so this may be a read error. The chain links TRBV29-1 to TRBJ1-1; D may be TRBD1 (5 bases). The CDR3 runs to 12 residues. Per the germline V gene, CDR1 is SQVTM and CDR2 is ANQGSEA. Here the CDR3 reads CSVVAGNTDAFF. The CDR3, as DNA: TGCAGCGTTGTAGCAGGGAACACTGATGCTTTCTTT.

This clonotype was recorded at least ten times. V is TRBV4-2 and J is TRBJ2-2; the D is unclear. CDR1 LGHNA and CDR2 YNFKEQ come from the germline V gene. V lost 4 bases and J lost 2, with 8 bases in between. The CDR3 consists of 14 residues. The CDR3 reads CASSPSVNTGELFF. DNA for the CDR3: TGTGCCAGCAGCCCTTCCGTTAACACCGGGGAGCTGTTTTTT.

This clonotype was counted a single time. CDR3 sequence (DNA): TGTGCCAGCAGTTTGGTCCGTCAGACCCAGTACTTC. This sequence encodes CASSLVRQTQYF. The chain is built from TRBV28 and TRBJ2-5, with D uncertain. Germline CDR1 is MDHEN and CDR2 is SYDVKM. The CDR3 runs to 12 residues. Trimming stripped 3 bases from V and 6 bases from J, with 8 bases between.

This clonotype was picked up many times. The V and J genes are TRBV10-1 and TRBJ2-7, with D possibly TRBD1 on 6 matching bases. The CDR3 sequence is 13 residues long. The germline V and J ends were trimmed by 3 bases and 7 bases, with 13 bases remaining between them. Looked up from germline, CDR1 is WNHNN and CDR2 is SYGVQD (reference sequence). The CDR3 DNA sequence: TGCGCCAGCAGTGATGGACAGACACGGGAGCAGTACTTC. Amino acids: CASSDGQTREQYF.

This clonotype was detected ten times or more. The gene calls are TRBV20-1 and TRBJ2-7; D possibly corresponds to TRBD1 (5 bases). Germline CDR1 reads DFQATT; CDR2 reads SNEGSKA (reference sequence). Trimming removed 1 base at V and 1 base at J, with 14 bases between. The CDR3 covers 15 residues. The CDR3 region has the DNA TGCAGTGCTAGAGTACCAGGACAATTTTCCTACGAGCAGTACTTC. It encodes CSARVPGQFSYEQYF.

Ten or more counts support this clonotype. The rearrangement links TRBV10-3 to TRBJ2-2, with D uncertain. Germline V gene sequence: CDR1 ENHRY, CDR2 SYGVKD. The CDR3 is made up of 19 amino acids. V dropped 6 bases and J dropped 2 bases, with 25 bases sitting between them. The CDR3 bases are TGTGCCATCAGGGGCTTTCTGGGCGCCCCGACAACAAACACCGGGGAGCTGTTTTTT. This encodes CAIRGFLGAPTTNTGELFF.

Remarks on this clonotype: A read error may explain this, as a much larger clone is one base away. The V call is TRBV10-2, the J call TRBJ1-1; TRBD1 agrees at 7 bases. Unmatched junction bases numbered 5, after V lost 0 bases and J lost 4 bases. Germline V gene sequence: CDR1 WSHSY, CDR2 SAAADI. The CDR3 sequence is 15 residues long. The CDR3 bases are TGCGCCAGCAGTGAGTCTGAGGGGGCGGGCACTGAAGCTTTCTTT. Protein product: CASSESEGAGTEAFF.

This clonotype was seen a handful of times. The chain combines TRBV3-1 with TRBJ1-1; no firm D call. V lost 1 base and J 4 bases, leaving 13 bases between the germline ends. The CDR3 has 15 residues. Germline assignment: CDR1 LGHDT and CDR2 YNNKEL (reference sequence). CDR3 coding DNA: TGTGCCAGCAGCCAAGCCCGGGCGAGTGGCACTGAAGCTTTCTTT. It yields the protein CASSQARASGTEAFF.

This clonotype was counted ten times or more. The chain uses TRBV6-5 and TRBJ2-1, with 7 bases that match TRBD1. The germline CDR1 and CDR2 sequences are MNHEY and SVGAGI. The CDR3 is 14 residues long. V lost 5 bases, J lost 7 bases, and 8 bases stayed unmatched. The CDR3 nucleotides are TGTGCCAGCAGTACTACAGGGGATCGGAATGAGCAGTTCTTC. Translating gives CASSTTGDRNEQFF.

This clonotype was detected ten times or more. This chain links TRBV28 with TRBJ2-7, with 11 nucleotides matching TRBD2. CDR3 length: 15 amino acids. With 5 bases clipped from V and 2 bases from J, the junction kept 5 bases outside the gene matches. Germline V CDR1 and CDR2: MDHEN, SYDVKM. CDR3 DNA: TGTGCCAGCAGTCTGATAGCGGGAGGGCCCTACGAGCAGTACTTC. Its translation is CASSLIAGGPYEQYF.

This clonotype was seen ten or more times. This chain links TRBV5-1 with TRBJ1-1; no definite D call. CDR3 size: 15 residues. The germline V gene has CDR1 SGHRS and CDR2 YFSETQ. The V gene lost 4 bases and the J gene lost 0 bases, with 13 bases spanning the gap. In nucleotides, the CDR3 is TGCGCCAGCAGCCCTGCCGGTGGAATGAACACTGAAGCTTTCTTT. It yields the protein CASSPAGGMNTEAFF.

This clonotype was recorded many times. V usage is TRBV5-1 and J usage is TRBJ2-7, with no clear D. The CDR3 totals 14 residues. Trimming took off 0 bases at V and 2 bases at J, with 9 bases between the two ends. Germline CDR1 is SGHRS and CDR2 is YFSETQ. The CDR3 protein is CASSLAARAYEQYF. CDR3 bases: TGCGCCAGCAGCTTGGCTGCACGGGCCTACGAGCAGTACTTC.

The chain uses TRBV6-2 or TRBV6-3 and TRBJ2-1; perhaps D is TRBD1 or TRBD2 (6 bases each). Germline V gene sequence: CDR1 MNHEY, CDR2 SVGEGT. V was pared by 2 bases and J by 10 bases, with 12 bases between. The CDR3 loop spans 13 amino acids. As DNA, the CDR3 is TGTGCCAGCAGTTACCCCCTCGGGGGCGAGCAGTTCTTC. Residues: CASSYPLGGEQFF.

The genes are TRBV9 and TRBJ2-7; D call uncertain. Trimming pared 0 bases from V and 3 bases from J, leaving 7 bases between. This CDR3 is 13 amino acids long. Germline-derived CDR1 and CDR2 are SGDLS and YYNGEE. The CDR3 reads CASSVAADYEQYF. CDR3 coding DNA: TGTGCCAGCAGCGTAGCGGCGGACTACGAGCAGTACTTC.

This clonotype was counted at least ten times. The V gene is TRBV29-1, the J gene TRBJ1-1; tentatively, D is TRBD1 (5 bases). Per the germline V gene, CDR1 is SQVTM and CDR2 is ANQGSEA. The CDR3 loop spans 13 amino acids. The ends were cut back, 8 bases at V and 3 bases at J, with 16 bases in the middle. The DNA of the CDR3 is TGCAGCATTCTACGGGGGTTAGACACTGAAGCTTTCTTT. It specifies CSILRGLDTEAFF.

This clonotype appeared many times. The chain has TRBV25-1 and TRBJ1-1; weak D call: TRBD1 (6 bases). The germline CDR1 and CDR2 sequences are MGHDK and SYGVNS. Trimming removed 8 bases from V and 5 bases from J, with 15 bases in between. There are 13 residues in the CDR3. CDR3 in amino acids: CASRDTEVTEAFF. Written as DNA, the CDR3 is TGTGCCAGCCGGGACACGGAAGTAACTGAAGCTTTCTTT.

This clonotype came up many times. V usage is TRBV5-6 and J usage is TRBJ2-1, with D unclear. With 0 bases removed from V and 7 bases from J, the gap between germline ends came to 11 bases. Germline V gene sequence: CDR1 SGHDT, CDR2 YYEEEE. This CDR3 has 14 residues. The CDR3 DNA reads TGTGCCAGCAGCTTGGCTCGACGACGGAATGAGCAGTTCTTC. Translating it yields CASSLARRRNEQFF.

This clonotype was recorded many times. The CDR3, as DNA: TGCGCCAGCAGCTTAATAGATTTCAATGAGCAGTTCTTC. Translating it yields CASSLIDFNEQFF. V is TRBV5-1 and J is TRBJ2-1; D uncertain. Germline CDR1 is SGHRS and CDR2 is YFSETQ. The CDR3 sequence is 13 residues long. Deletions cut 2 bases from V and 6 bases from J, with 9 bases between. The whole variable domain, remainder taken from reference TRBV5-1 and TRBJ2-1, is KAGVTQTPRYLIKTRGQQVTLSCSPISGHRSVSWYQQTPGQGLQFLFEYFSETQRNKGNFPGRFSGRQFSNSRSEMNVSTLELGDSALYLCASSLIDFNEQFFGPGTRLTVL.

This clonotype was found a few times. The CDR3 DNA reads TGTGCCAGCAGCCAAGCCAGACAGGGACCTGCCGAAGAGACCCAGTACTTC. It translates to CASSQARQGPAEETQYF. The chain couples TRBV3-1 to TRBJ2-5; 7 bases line up with TRBD1. This CDR3 has 17 amino acids. CDR1 and CDR2 from the germline V gene are LGHDT and YNNKEL (reference sequence). Unmatched junction bases numbered 11, after V lost 1 base and J lost 3 bases.